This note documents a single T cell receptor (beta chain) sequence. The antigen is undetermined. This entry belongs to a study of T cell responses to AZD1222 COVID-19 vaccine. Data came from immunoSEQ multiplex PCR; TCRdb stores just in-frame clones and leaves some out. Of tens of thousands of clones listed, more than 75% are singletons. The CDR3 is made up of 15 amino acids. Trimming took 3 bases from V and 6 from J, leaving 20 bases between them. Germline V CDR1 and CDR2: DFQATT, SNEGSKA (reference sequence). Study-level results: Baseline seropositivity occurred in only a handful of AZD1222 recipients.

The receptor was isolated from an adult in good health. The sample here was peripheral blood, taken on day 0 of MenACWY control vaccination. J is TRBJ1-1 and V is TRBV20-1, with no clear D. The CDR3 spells CSASSIEQRGAEAFF. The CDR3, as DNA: TGCAGTGCTAGTAGTATTGAACAGCGGGGTGCTGAAGCTTTCTTT.